The 9 T cell receptor beta chains reported below all come from one sample, sequenced in a study of CD8+CD57+ T cells in acquired aplastic anemia. Genomic DNA templated the TCR beta VDJ and CDR3 profiling. TCRdb redid the calling of the reads with MiXCR, one entry per CDR3 protein. The profile covers about 110,000 distinct CDR3 sequences, with 50% to 65% appearing a single time and approximately 32% taken by the ten largest. The sequenced sample consisted of sorted CD4+, CD8+, or CD8+CD57+ T cells (not recorded which) from PBMCs. The source of these receptors is a human donor in good health, serving as a control.

The chain employs TRBV11-2 and TRBJ2-6; D gene uncertain. Germline V gene data show CDR1 as SGHAT and CDR2 as FQNNGV. This CDR3 comprises 16 residues. The V gene lost 0 bases and the J gene lost 0 bases, with 6 bases spanning the gap. The CDR3 protein is CASSLDPDSGANVLTF. CDR3 coding DNA: TGTGCCAGCAGCTTAGACCCGGACTCTGGGGCCAACGTCCTGACTTTC.

This clonotype was counted many times. The genes are TRBV6-5 and TRBJ2-5; no firm D call. The CDR3 has 14 residues. CDR1 and CDR2 from the germline V gene are MNHEY and SVGAGI. V was pared by 8 bases and J by 3 bases, with 16 bases between. The chain's CDR3 is CASYPNAEEETQYF. The CDR3 DNA follows: TGTGCCAGCTACCCCAATGCCGAGGAAGAGACCCAGTACTTC.

This chain uses TRBV25-1 with TRBJ2-1, with 9 positions matching TRBD1. Germline V gene lookup returns CDR1 MGHDK and CDR2 SYGVNS. After removal of 5 bases from V and 5 bases from J, the junction contained 4 bases not matched to a gene. The CDR3 spans 14 residues. CDR3 sequence reads: CASSSGTGHNEQFF. The CDR3 DNA follows: TGTGCCAGCAGTTCCGGGACAGGGCACAATGAGCAGTTCTTC.

Many counts were recorded for this clonotype. The chain carries TRBV7-6 and TRBJ1-5; possible D gene TRBD1, 6 bases. The CDR3 has 14 residues. V was pared by 2 bases and J by 5 bases, with 10 bases between. Germline loops: CDR1 SGHVS, CDR2 FNYEAQ. The CDR3 bases are TGTGCCAGCAGCTTAAGGGGGATCGATCAGCCCCAGCATTTT. It is translated as CASSLRGIDQPQHF.

The chain uses TRBV5-5 and TRBJ2-5; TRBD2 matches at 8 bases. The germline V gene has CDR1 SGHKS and CDR2 YYEKEE (reference sequence). V lost 1 base to trimming and J lost 7 bases; unmatched junction nucleotides: 6. The CDR3 sequence is 14 residues long. In nucleotides, the CDR3 is TGTGCCAGCAGCTTGCGCGGGGGGCTAGGGACCCAGTACTTC. Translation gives CASSLRGGLGTQYF. Looking up the rest from reference TRBV5-5 and TRBJ2-5 gives the full variable domain: DAGVTQSPTHLIKTRGQQVTLRCSPISGHKSVSWYQQVLGQGPQFIFQYYEKEERGRGNFPDRFSARQFPNYSSELNVNALLLGDSALYLCASSLRGGLGTQYFGPGTRLLVL.

This clonotype was observed a single time. CDR3 sequence reads: CASRRGLAGYNEQFF. In DNA, the CDR3 is TGTGCCAGCAGGCGGGGACTAGCGGGATACAATGAGCAGTTCTTC. The V and J genes are TRBV12-3 or TRBV12-4 and TRBJ2-1; 13 bases are a match to TRBD2. V shed 6 bases and J 4 bases; nucleotides not matched to a gene: 3. The CDR3 runs to 15 residues.

The chain carries TRBV15 and TRBJ2-3; TRBD2 aligns across 12 bases. J lost 4 bases, V lost 0 bases, and 8 bases had no gene match. The CDR3 has 18 residues. The germline gives CDR1 LNHNV, CDR2 YYDKDF (reference sequence). The CDR3 coding sequence is TGTGCCACCAGCAGAGATCCAGGACTAGCGGGGAGCGCAGATACGCAGTATTTT. It yields the protein CATSRDPGLAGSADTQYF.

The J gene is TRBJ1-1, the V gene TRBV9; perhaps TRBD1 as D (6 bases). Germline-derived CDR1 and CDR2 are SGDLS and YYNGEE. The V end lost 3 bases, the J end lost 5 bases, and 17 bases lay between the germline ends. This CDR3 is built from 15 residues. The CDR3 region has the DNA TGTGCCAGCAGCGCAGTGGACAGCGTCGGGACTGAAGCTTTCTTT. Amino acids: CASSAVDSVGTEAFF.

This clonotype turned up a few times. This rearrangement joins TRBV18 to TRBJ2-1; possibly TRBD2 for D (5 bases). Germline CDR1 KGHSH, CDR2 LQKENI. The CDR3 is made up of 14 amino acids. V dropped 0 bases and J dropped 9 bases, with 12 bases sitting between them. CDR3: CASSPPVSRGEQFF. CDR3 coding DNA: TGTGCCAGCTCACCACCGGTTAGTCGGGGTGAGCAGTTCTTC. Supplemented by reference TRBV18 and TRBJ2-1, the full variable domain reads NAGVMQNPRHLVRRRGQEARLRCSPMKGHSHVYWYRQLPEEGLKFMVYLQKENIIDESGMPKERFSAEFPKEGPSILRIQQVVRGDSAAYFCASSPPVSRGEQFFGPGTRLTVL.